These 4 T cell receptor beta chains were sequenced from one sample in a study of PD-1 blockade in classical Hodgkin lymphoma. Every patient had relapsed following autologous stem cell transplantation, and cohorts differed in brentuximab vedotin exposure. Only in-frame clones appear in the TCRdb table, and some are missing; sequencing was by immunoSEQ multiplex PCR. Here the sample spans about 20,000 clones, around 70% being singletons. Sequenced here: peripheral blood mononuclear cells (PBMCs), sampled before the second cycle of nivolumab. The receptors originated from a human donor with classical Hodgkin lymphoma.

The sample holds a few counts of this clone. V is TRBV13 and J is TRBJ2-1; no clear D. The CDR3 has 18 residues. Germline lookup yields CDR1 PRHDT and CDR2 FYEKMQ (reference sequence). The V and J ends lost 3 bases and 0 bases respectively, with 18 bases between them. The CDR3 bases are TGTGCCAGCAGCTTGTCCCTCAAGCTTACCAGCTCCTACAATGAGCAGTTCTTC. Translating gives CASSLSLKLTSSYNEQFF.

The chain joins TRBV19 to TRBJ2-5, with D possibly matching TRBD1 (5 bases). The germline CDR1 and CDR2 sequences are LNHDA and SQIVND (reference sequence). Deletions cut 6 bases from V and 4 bases from J, with 18 bases between. The CDR3 is 15 amino acids. CDR3 residues: CASSISSGLGETQYF. The CDR3 DNA follows: TGTGCCAGTAGCATATCGTCAGGGTTGGGAGAGACCCAGTACTTC.

This clone was detected only a few times. The rearrangement joins TRBV30 to TRBJ2-5; D ambiguous. This CDR3 comprises 12 residues. Trimming took off 4 bases at V and 5 bases at J, with 11 bases between the two ends. The germline gives CDR1 GTSNPN, CDR2 SVGIG (reference sequence). The CDR3 spells CAWKEPGETQYF. CDR3 in DNA: TGTGCCTGGAAGGAGCCTGGGGAGACCCAGTACTTC.

The chain uses TRBV20-1 and TRBJ2-7; no definite D call. The CDR3 is 11 amino acids. CDR1 is DFQATT and CDR2 is SNEGSKA in the germline V gene (reference sequence). Trimming removed 3 bases from V and 3 bases from J, with 6 bases in between. The CDR3 nucleotides are TGCAGTGCTAGGACTTACTACGAGCAGTACTTC. Translated, it gives CSARTYYEQYF.